This T cell receptor beta chain was sequenced for a study of neurological immune-mediated disorders. 5'RACE with 10-nucleotide random UMIs produced the cDNA. TCRdb analysed the 5' RACE reads with MiXCR anew, one entry per CDR3 protein. Altogether 35,000 to 50,000 distinct CDR3 sequences are present, roughly 2.5% being singletons, with the ten largest covering 2% to 3%. There are many counts of this clonotype. Input material: PBMCs. This TCR was recovered from a man aged 50 or older with multiple sclerosis.

CDR3 bases: TGTGCCAGCAGCTGGGACAGCCCTTACGAGCAGTACTTC. This encodes CASSWDSPYEQYF. V gene TRBV7-9 combines with J gene TRBJ2-7; 7 bases line up with TRBD1. The germline V gene has CDR1 SEHNR and CDR2 FQNEAQ (reference sequence). V gave up 4 bases and J gave up 4 bases; unmatched junction bases: 4. This CDR3 contains 13 residues.